This T cell receptor (beta chain) was documented in a study of cytomegalovirus exposure and HLA in healthy donors. Unmatched junction bases numbered 9, after V lost 3 bases and J lost 1 base. Germline V lookup: CDR1 LNHDA, CDR2 SQIVND (reference sequence). The CDR3 sequence is 17 residues long. As regards this clone: Its target is not known.

Primers included in the PCR were 60 Vbeta and 13 Jbeta primers. Profiling relied on immunoSEQ multiplex PCR, and the TCRdb table lists in-frame clones only, not all of them. In the table there are 100,000 or so clones, around 68% of which are singletons. Findings and limits, study-wide: It was likely that a cluster of highly shared sequence variants was a sequencing artifact. An analysis was carried out later, and it reportedly showed fewer N-insertions in an Asian-associated ancestry cluster than the approximately 610-donor mean. According to the study, some 160 TCR beta chains were cytomegalovirus-associated.

Sequences were obtained from PBMCs. The sequence derives from a human donor in good health. The rearrangement joins TRBV19 to TRBJ2-5, with TRBD2 matching 9 bases. This CDR3 is CASSIRGSGRTQETQYF. Written as DNA, the CDR3 is TGTGCCAGTAGTATCCGCGGGAGCGGGAGGACCCAAGAGACCCAGTACTTC. Using reference TRBV19 and TRBJ2-5 for the parts outside the CDR3, the full variable domain is DGGITQSPKYLFRKEGQNVTLSCEQNLNHDAMYWYRQDPGQGLRLIYYSQIVNDFQKGDIAEGYSVSREKKESFPLTVTSAQKNPTAFYLCASSIRGSGRTQETQYFGPGTRLLVL.